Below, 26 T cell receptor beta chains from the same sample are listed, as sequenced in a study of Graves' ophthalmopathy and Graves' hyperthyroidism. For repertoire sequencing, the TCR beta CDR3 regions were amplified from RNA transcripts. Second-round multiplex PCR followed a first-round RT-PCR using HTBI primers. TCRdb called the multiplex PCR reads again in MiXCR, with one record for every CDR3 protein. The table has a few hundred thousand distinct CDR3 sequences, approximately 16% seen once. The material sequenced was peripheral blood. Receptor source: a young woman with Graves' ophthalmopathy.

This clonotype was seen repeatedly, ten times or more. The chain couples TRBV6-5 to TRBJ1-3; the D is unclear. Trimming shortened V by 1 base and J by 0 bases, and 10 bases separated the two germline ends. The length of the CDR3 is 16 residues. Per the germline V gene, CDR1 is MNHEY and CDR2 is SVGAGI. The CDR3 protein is CASSYFAPNSGNTIYF. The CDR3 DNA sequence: TGTGCCAGCAGTTACTTTGCACCAAACTCTGGAAACACCATATATTTT.

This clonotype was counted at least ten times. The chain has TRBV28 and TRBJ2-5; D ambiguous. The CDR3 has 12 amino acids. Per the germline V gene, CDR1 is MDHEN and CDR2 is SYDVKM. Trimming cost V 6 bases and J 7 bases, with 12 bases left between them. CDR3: CASSLLWGTQYF. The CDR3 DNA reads TGTGCCAGCAGCCTCCTATGGGGGACCCAGTACTTC.

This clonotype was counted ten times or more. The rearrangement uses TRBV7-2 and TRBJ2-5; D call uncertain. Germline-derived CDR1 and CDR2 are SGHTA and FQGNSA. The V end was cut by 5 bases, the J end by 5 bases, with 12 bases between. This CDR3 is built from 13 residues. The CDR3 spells CASSLSIGETQYF. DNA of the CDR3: TGTGCCAGCAGCCTTAGCATTGGGGAGACCCAGTACTTC.

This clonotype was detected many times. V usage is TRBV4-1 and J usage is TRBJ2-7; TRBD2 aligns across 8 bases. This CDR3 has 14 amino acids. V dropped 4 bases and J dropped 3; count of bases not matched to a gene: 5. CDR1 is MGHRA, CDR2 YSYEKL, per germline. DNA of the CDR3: TGCGCCAGCAGCCCGTCAACTAGCGGCTACGAGCAGTACTTC. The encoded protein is CASSPSTSGYEQYF.

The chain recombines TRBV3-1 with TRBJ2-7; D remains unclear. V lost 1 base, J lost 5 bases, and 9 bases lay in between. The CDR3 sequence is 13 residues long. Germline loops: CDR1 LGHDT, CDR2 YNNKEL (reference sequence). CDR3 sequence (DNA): TGTGCCAGCAGCCAAGGGGTACTCCACGAGCAGTACTTC. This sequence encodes CASSQGVLHEQYF.

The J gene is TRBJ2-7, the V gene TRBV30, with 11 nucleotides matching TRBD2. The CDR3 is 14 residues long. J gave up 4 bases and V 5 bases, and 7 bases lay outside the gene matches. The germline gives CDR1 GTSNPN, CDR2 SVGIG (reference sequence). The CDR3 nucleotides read TGTGCCTGGGGGGCTCTAGCGGGAGGTTACGAGCAGTACTTC. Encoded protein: CAWGALAGGYEQYF.

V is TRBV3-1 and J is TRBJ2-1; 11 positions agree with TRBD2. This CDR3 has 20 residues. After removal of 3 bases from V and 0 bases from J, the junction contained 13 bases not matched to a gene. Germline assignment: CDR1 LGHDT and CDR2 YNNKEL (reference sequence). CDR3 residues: CASSQSGLAGGRSSYNEQFF. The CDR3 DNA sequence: TGTGCCAGCAGCCAGTCCGGGCTAGCGGGGGGACGGAGCTCCTACAATGAGCAGTTCTTC.

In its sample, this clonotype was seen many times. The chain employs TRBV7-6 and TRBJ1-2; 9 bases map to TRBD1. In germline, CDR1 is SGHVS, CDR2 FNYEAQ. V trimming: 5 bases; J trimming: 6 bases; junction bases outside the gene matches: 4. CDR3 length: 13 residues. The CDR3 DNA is TGTGCCAGCAGCCGTACAGGGGGCAATGGCTACACCTTC. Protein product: CASSRTGGNGYTF.

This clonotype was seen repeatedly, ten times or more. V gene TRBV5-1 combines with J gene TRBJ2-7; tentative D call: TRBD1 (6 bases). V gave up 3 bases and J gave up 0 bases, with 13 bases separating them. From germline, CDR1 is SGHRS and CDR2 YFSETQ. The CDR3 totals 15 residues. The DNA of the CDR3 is TGCGCCAGCAGCTACCACAGGGCCCTCTCCTACGAGCAGTACTTC. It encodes CASSYHRALSYEQYF.

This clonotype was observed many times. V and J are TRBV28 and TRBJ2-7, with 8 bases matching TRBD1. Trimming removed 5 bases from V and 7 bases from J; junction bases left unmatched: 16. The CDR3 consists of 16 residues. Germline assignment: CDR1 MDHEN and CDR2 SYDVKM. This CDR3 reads CASSTTTGTGIREQYF. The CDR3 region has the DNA TGTGCCAGCAGTACAACCACCGGGACAGGAATTCGGGAGCAGTACTTC.

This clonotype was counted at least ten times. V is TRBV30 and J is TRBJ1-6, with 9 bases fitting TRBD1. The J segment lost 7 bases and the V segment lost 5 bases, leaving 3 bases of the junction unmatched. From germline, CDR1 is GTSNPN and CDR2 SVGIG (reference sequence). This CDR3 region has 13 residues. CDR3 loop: CAWGQGFNSPLHF. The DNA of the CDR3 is TGTGCCTGGGGACAGGGGTTCAATTCACCCCTCCACTTT.

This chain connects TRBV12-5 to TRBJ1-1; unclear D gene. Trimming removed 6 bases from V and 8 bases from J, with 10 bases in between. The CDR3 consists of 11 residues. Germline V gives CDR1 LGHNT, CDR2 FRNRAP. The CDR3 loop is CASGTADEAFF. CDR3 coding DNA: TGTGCTAGTGGCACCGCTGACGAAGCTTTCTTT.

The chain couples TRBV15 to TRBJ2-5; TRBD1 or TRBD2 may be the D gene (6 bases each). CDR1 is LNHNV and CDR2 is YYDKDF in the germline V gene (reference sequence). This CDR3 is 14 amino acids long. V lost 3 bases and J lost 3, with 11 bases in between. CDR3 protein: CATSSRGLEETQYF. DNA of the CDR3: TGTGCCACCAGCAGCCGGGGGCTCGAAGAGACCCAGTACTTC.

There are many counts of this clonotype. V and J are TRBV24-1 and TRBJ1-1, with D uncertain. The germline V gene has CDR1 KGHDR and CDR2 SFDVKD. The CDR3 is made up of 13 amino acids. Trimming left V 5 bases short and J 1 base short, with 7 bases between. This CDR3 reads CATSGGSNTEAFF. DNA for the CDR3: TGTGCCACCAGTGGAGGCTCGAACACTGAAGCTTTCTTT.

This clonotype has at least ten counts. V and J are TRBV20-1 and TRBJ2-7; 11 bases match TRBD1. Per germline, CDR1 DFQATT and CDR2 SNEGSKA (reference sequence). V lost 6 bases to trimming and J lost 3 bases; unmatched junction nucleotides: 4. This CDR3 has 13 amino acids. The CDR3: CSARTGGFYEQYF. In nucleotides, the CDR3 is TGCAGTGCGAGGACAGGGGGCTTCTACGAGCAGTACTTC.

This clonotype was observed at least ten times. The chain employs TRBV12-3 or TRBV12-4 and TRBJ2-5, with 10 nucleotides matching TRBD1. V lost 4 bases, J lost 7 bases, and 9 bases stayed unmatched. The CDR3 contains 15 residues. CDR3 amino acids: CASSSGTGDHRTQYF. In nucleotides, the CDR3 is TGTGCCAGCAGTTCCGGGACAGGGGACCATAGGACCCAGTACTTC.

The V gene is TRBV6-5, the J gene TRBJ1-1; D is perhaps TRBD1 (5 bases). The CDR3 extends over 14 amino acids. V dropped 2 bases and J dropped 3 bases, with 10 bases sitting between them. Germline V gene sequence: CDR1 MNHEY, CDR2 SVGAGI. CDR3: CASSYTDTYTEAFF. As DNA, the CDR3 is TGTGCCAGCAGTTACACGGACACTTACACTGAAGCTTTCTTT.

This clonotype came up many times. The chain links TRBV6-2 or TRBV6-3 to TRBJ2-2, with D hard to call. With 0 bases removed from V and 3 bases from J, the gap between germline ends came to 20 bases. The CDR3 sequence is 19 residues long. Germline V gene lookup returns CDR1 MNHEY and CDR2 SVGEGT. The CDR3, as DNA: TGTGCCAGCAGTTACTCGAGGTTAAGGCCCCTTAAGGACACCGGGGAGCTGTTTTTT. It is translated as CASSYSRLRPLKDTGELFF.

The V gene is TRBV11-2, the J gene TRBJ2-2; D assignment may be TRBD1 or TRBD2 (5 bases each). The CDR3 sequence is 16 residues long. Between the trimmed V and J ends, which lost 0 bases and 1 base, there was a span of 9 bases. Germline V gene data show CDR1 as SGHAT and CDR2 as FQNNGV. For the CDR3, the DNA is TGTGCCAGCAGCTTAGAGGGGGTCTTGAACACCGGGGAGCTGTTTTTT. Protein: CASSLEGVLNTGELFF.

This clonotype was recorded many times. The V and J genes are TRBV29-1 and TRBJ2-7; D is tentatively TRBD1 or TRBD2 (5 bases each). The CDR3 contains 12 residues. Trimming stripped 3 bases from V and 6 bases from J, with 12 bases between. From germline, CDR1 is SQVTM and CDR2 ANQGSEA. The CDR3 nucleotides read TGCAGCGTTGAGTCCGGGGCGGGCGAGCAGTACTTC. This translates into CSVESGAGEQYF.

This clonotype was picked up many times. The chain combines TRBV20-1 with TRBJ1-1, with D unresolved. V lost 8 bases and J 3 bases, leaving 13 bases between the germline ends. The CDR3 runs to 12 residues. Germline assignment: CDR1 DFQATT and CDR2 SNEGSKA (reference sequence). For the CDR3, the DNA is TGCAGTCCCCTCGCCGGTGACACTGAAGCTTTCTTT. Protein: CSPLAGDTEAFF.

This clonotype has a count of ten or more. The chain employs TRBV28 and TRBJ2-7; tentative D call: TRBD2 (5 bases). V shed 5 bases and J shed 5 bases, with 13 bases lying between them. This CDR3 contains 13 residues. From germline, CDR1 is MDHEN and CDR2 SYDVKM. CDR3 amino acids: CASSPRRDNEQYF. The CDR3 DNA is TGTGCCAGCAGTCCACGACGGGATAACGAGCAGTACTTC.

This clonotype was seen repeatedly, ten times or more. The CDR3 is CASSYSPEGKNIQYF. The CDR3 DNA sequence: TGTGCCAGCAGTTACTCCCCCGAGGGCAAAAACATTCAGTACTTC. The chain has TRBV6-2 or TRBV6-3 and TRBJ2-4; D is perhaps TRBD2 (5 bases). Germline values: CDR1 MNHEY, CDR2 SVGEGT. The V end was cut by 0 bases, the J end by 3 bases, with 9 bases between. The CDR3 runs 15 residues.

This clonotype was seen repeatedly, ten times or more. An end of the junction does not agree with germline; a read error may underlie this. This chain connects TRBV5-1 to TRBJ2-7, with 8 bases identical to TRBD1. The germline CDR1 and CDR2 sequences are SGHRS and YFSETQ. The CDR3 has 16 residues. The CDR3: CASSSAQGAMSYAQYF. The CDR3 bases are TGCGCCAGCAGCTCGGCGCAGGGGGCGATGTCCTACGCGCAGTACTTC.

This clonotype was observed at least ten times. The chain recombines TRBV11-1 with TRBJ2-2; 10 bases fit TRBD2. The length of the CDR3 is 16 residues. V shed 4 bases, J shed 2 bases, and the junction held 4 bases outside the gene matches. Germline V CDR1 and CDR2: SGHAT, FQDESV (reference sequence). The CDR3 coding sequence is TGTGCCAGCAGCTCATCTAGCGGGAGAAACACCGGGGAGCTGTTTTTT. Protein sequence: CASSSSSGRNTGELFF.

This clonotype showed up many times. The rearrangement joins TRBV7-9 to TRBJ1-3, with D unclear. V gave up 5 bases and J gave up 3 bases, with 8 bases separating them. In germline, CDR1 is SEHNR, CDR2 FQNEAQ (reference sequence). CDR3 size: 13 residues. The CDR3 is CASSLDLGNTIYF. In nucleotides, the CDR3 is TGTGCCAGCAGCCTTGATCTTGGAAACACCATATATTTT. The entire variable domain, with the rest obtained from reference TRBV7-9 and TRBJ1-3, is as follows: DTGVSQNPRHKITKRGQNVTFRCDPISEHNRLYWYRQTLGQGPEFLTYFQNEAQLEKSRLLSDRFSAERPKGSFSTLEIQRTEQGDSAMYLCASSLDLGNTIYFGEGSWLTVV.